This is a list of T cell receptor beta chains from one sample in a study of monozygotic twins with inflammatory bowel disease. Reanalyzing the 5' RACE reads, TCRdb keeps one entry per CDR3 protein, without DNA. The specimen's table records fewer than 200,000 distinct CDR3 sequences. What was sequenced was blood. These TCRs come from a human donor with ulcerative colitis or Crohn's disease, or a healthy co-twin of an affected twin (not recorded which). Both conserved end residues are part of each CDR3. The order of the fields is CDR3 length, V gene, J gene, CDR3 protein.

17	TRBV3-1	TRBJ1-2	CASSPHLASHNGRGYTF
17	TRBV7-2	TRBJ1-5	CASSIHRVETSNQPQHF
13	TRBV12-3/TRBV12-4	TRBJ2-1	CASSWGGDNEQFF
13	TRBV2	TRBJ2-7	CANRLAGGGEQYF
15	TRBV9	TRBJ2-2	CASSVAGRATGELFF
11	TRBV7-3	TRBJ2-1	CASSSGGQQFF
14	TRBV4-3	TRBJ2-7	CASSQLLSSYEQYF
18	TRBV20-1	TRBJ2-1	CSARDGEGLADLYNEQFF
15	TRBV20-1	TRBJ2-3	CSASRLAGFTDTQYF
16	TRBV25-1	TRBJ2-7	CASSGSPGPGFYEQYF
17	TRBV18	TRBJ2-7	CASSPQGLTSGIYEQYF
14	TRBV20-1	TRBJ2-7	CSARAGTSVYEQYF
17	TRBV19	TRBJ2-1	CASSIVVLAGAINEQFF
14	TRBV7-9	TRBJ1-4	CASSRRTGFEKLFF
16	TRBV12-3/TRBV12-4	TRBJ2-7	CASSQSGGLASHEQYF
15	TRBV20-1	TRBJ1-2	CSAFPPGQHNYGYTF
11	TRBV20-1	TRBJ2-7	CSARDAYEQYF
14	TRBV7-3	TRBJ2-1	CASSSGTGRLEQFF
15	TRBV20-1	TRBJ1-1	CSARGLLGTNTEAFF
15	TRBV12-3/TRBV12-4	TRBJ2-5	CASSSLRKRRETQYF
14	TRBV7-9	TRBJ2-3	CASSRRDFTDTQYF
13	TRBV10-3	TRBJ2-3	CAITGQGTDTQYF
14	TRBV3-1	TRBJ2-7	CASSQDWTSYEQYF
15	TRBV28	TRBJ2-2	CASSPKGWGTGELFF
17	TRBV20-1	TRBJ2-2	CSARTSGGGSNTGELFF
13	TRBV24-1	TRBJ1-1	CATKQGAGTEAFF
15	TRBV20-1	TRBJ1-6	CSARSSHYYNSPLHF
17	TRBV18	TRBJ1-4	CASSPARQGATNEKLFF
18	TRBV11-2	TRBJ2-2	CASSKLFPGTGGTGELFF
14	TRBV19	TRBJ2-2	CASTNQRAPGELFF
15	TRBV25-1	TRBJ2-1	CASSEWLAVGGEQFF
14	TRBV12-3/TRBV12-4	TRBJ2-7	CASSLALRGYEQYF
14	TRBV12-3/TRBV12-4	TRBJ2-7	CASSLNSGAGEQYF
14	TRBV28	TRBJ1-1	CASREGSESGEAFF
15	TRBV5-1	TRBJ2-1	CASSFTGTALDEQFF
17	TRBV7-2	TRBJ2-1	CASSPLYWADTPDEQFF
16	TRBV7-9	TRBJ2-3	CASSSRTALATDTQYF
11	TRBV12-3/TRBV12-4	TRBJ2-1	CASSRRDEQFF
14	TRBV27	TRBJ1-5	CASGGGQSNQPQHF
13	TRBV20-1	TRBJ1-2	CSTSAGGHYGYTF
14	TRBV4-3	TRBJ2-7	CASSQGDSSYEQYF
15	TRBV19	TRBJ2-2	CASIGTAANTGELFF
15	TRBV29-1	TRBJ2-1	CSAAESGRAYNEQFF
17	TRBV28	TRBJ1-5	CASSPMNLGSSNQPQHF
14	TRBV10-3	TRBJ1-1	CAISEGTGNTEAFF
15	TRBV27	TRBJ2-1	CASTSGLASYNEQFF
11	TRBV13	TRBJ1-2	CASSLVGGYTF
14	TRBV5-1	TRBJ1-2	CASSPDRSNYGYTF
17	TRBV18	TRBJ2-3	CASSPASGRYLEDTQYF
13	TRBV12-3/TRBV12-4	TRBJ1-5	CASSPIILGPQHF
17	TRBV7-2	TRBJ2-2	CASSRTSGRFNTGELFF
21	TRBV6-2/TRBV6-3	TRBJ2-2	CASSYATPGTSGRSNTGELFF
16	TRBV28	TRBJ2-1	CASRRQLAGLNNEQFF
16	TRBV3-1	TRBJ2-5	CASSQDRGGSGKTQYF
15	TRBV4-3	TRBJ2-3	CASSRGTSGTDTQYF